The text below deals with one TCR beta chain. This entry belongs to a study of ipilimumab plus nivolumab after autologous stem cell transplantation. The overall study: The myeloma cohort included high-risk transplant-naive patients and patients relapsing within 3 years of a first autologous transplant.

Assay: immunoSEQ multiplex PCR; the TCRdb copy retains only in-frame clones and omits some. The sample lists about 9,800 clones, roughly three quarters occurring once. The CDR3 covers 14 residues. Per the germline V gene, CDR1 is MNHNY and CDR2 is SVGAGI (reference sequence). V trimming: 6 bases; J trimming: 4 bases; junction bases outside the gene matches: 4. Dosing: nivolumab 3 mg/kg IV, weeks 1, 4, 7, 10, then every two weeks to week 26. The receptor was derived from a female donor with multiple myeloma. The chain carries TRBV6-6 and TRBJ1-2; 11 bases match TRBD1. Sequenced material: PBMCs, taken in a trial of ipilimumab plus nivolumab as post-transplant consolidation. DNA for the CDR3: TGTGCCAGCAGACTTGGACAGGGGGCCTATGGCTACACCTTC. Translation: CASRLGQGAYGYTF.